The entry below describes one TCR beta chain. The antigen is undetermined. This specimen belongs to a study of cytomegalovirus exposure and HLA in healthy donors. Notes on the study in general: Sequencing likely generated an artifact that appeared as a cluster of highly shared sequence variants. Donor immune exposure was known only as CMV serostatus.

PCR involved 60 Vbeta and 13 Jbeta primers. Assay used: immunoSEQ multiplex PCR; TCRdb lists only in-frame clones, some missing. Here the sample spans 130,000 to 150,000 clones, roughly 72% being singletons. The CDR3 is 16 residues long. The J segment lost 7 bases and the V segment lost 5 bases, leaving 16 bases of the junction unmatched. CDR1 SEHNR and CDR2 FQNEAQ come from the germline V gene (reference sequence). This TCR came from a middle-aged man in good health and CMV-seronegative. The sequencing input was PBMCs. V is TRBV7-9 and J is TRBJ2-7; 8 positions agree with TRBD1. CDR3 coding DNA: TGTGCCAGCAGCGGACATCTCGGGACAGGTGCGGGGGAGCAGTACTTC. Residues: CASSGHLGTGAGEQYF.